This T cell receptor beta chain was found in a study of blood T cell repertoires in COVID-19. The wider study: PBMCs, B-cell-depleted T cells, or T cells were the source of the cDNA or gDNA that made up the material.

V was shortened by 2 bases and J by 0 bases, with 20 bases between the two germline ends. The CDR3 extends over 20 amino acids. Germline V CDR1 and CDR2: SGHNT, YENEEA. Participants came from some 26 US areas, aged roughly 18 to 89 years. Cohort assignment relied on participant-reported clinical history. A PCR-confirmed or clinician-diagnosed COVID-19 case had contacted exposed participants within 2 weeks of entry. The repertoire was sequenced with immunoSEQ multiplex PCR; TCRdb's copy has only in-frame clones and lacks some. The sample yields fewer than 250,000 clones, roughly four fifths seen once. The TCR sequence derives from a woman aged 40 to 49 who had been exposed to COVID-19. The rearrangement uses TRBV11-3 and TRBJ2-6; the D gene is possibly TRBD1 (6 bases). Input material: PBMCs or T cells enriched from blood (not recorded which). CDR3 nucleotide sequence: TGTGCCAGCAGCTTAATGCATGCATCAATACAGGGCTCTGGGGCCAACGTCCTGACTTTC. The encoded protein is CASSLMHASIQGSGANVLTF.